These T cell receptor beta chains were read from a single sample in a study of cytomegalovirus exposure and HLA in healthy donors. TCRdb's table, derived via immunoSEQ multiplex PCR, lists solely in-frame clones and lacks some. The sample holds tens of thousands of clones; roughly four fifths are singletons and the top ten take approximately 4.6%. Source material: PBMCs. The origin of the receptors is a man in his forties or fifties in good health and CMV-seronegative. CDR3s include the opening cysteine and the closing phenylalanine or tryptophan. Each record gives: clone size, V gene, D gene, J gene, CDR3 DNA, CDR3 protein. D genes are given only for firm matches. The size entry is marked missing in some rows and otherwise reads once, few, many or a size class.

abundance: .
v_gene: TRBV4-3
d_gene: TRBD2
j_gene: TRBJ2-1
CDR3nt: TGCGCCAGCAGCCAAGAAGCGAACCCTAGCGGTAGAGATGAGCAGTTCTTC
CDR3aa: CASSQEANPSGRDEQFF

abundance: .
v_gene: TRBV7-2
d_gene: .
j_gene: TRBJ1-5
CDR3nt: TGTGCCAGCAGCTTGAGCGGCAATCAGCCCCAGCATTTT
CDR3aa: CASSLSGNQPQHF

abundance: .
v_gene: TRBV6-1
d_gene: .
j_gene: TRBJ2-7
CDR3nt: TGTGCCAGCGAGGAGAGGGGGGCGGGAGTCTACGAGCAGTACTTC
CDR3aa: CASEERGAGVYEQYF

abundance: .
v_gene: TRBV5-1
d_gene: TRBD1
j_gene: TRBJ2-1
CDR3nt: TGCGCCAGCAGCTTGGGACAGGGGTACAATGAGCAGTTCTTC
CDR3aa: CASSLGQGYNEQFF

abundance: .
v_gene: TRBV5-4
d_gene: .
j_gene: TRBJ1-2
CDR3nt: TGTGCCAGCAGGAGTAAGCAGGCGATTAACTATGGCTACACCTTC
CDR3aa: CASRSKQAINYGYTF

abundance: .
v_gene: TRBV4-1
d_gene: .
j_gene: TRBJ1-1
CDR3nt: TGCGCCAGCAGCCCACTGGAGGGTTTAGCTTTCTTT
CDR3aa: CASSPLEGLAFF

abundance: .
v_gene: TRBV4-1
d_gene: TRBD1
j_gene: TRBJ2-7
CDR3nt: TGCGCCAGCAGCTACTCGACAGGGATCCCCTACGAGCAGTACTTC
CDR3aa: CASSYSTGIPYEQYF

abundance: .
v_gene: TRBV4-2
d_gene: TRBD2
j_gene: TRBJ2-3
CDR3nt: TGTGCCAGCAGCCAAGCCGTGCGGTTGGTAGCGGGAGGGTGGGCTGGCACAGATACGCAGTATTTT
CDR3aa: CASSQAVRLVAGGWAGTDTQYF

abundance: .
v_gene: TRBV6-1
d_gene: .
j_gene: TRBJ1-1
CDR3nt: TGTGCCAGCAGTGAAGCGCCTTCGGGGGTTGTGAACACTGAAGCTTTCTTT
CDR3aa: CASSEAPSGVVNTEAFF

abundance: .
v_gene: TRBV25-1
d_gene: .
j_gene: TRBJ2-6
CDR3nt: TGTGCCAGCAGAACAGGCTCTGGGGCCAACGTCCTGACTTTC
CDR3aa: CASRTGSGANVLTF

abundance: .
v_gene: TRBV18
d_gene: TRBD1
j_gene: TRBJ1-1
CDR3nt: TGTGCCAGCTCACTACGACAGGGGGACACTGAAGCTTTCTTT
CDR3aa: CASSLRQGDTEAFF

abundance: .
v_gene: TRBV30
d_gene: .
j_gene: TRBJ1-4
CDR3nt: TGTGCCTGGAGTGTTACGAGGACGGGGGGAGGGAAACTGTTTTTT
CDR3aa: CAWSVTRTGGGKLFF

abundance: .
v_gene: TRBV5-6
d_gene: .
j_gene: TRBJ2-5
CDR3nt: TGTGCCAGCAGCTCTATAGGGCGGGCCCAAGAGACCCAGTACTTC
CDR3aa: CASSSIGRAQETQYF

abundance: .
v_gene: TRBV7-2
d_gene: .
j_gene: TRBJ1-2
CDR3nt: TGTGCCAGCAGCTTAGCCGGTAACTATGGCTACACCTTC
CDR3aa: CASSLAGNYGYTF

abundance: .
v_gene: TRBV7-9
d_gene: TRBD1
j_gene: TRBJ2-2
CDR3nt: TGTGCCAGCAGCTTAGACAGGGGTAGGACCGGGGAGCTGTTTTTT
CDR3aa: CASSLDRGRTGELFF

abundance: .
v_gene: TRBV18
d_gene: .
j_gene: TRBJ2-7
CDR3nt: TGTGCCAGCTCACCACAACAGGGTTCCTACGAGCAGTACTTC
CDR3aa: CASSPQQGSYEQYF

abundance: few
v_gene: TRBV5-4
d_gene: .
j_gene: TRBJ2-1
CDR3nt: TGTGCCAGCAGCCCCCCGGGGTACAATGAGCAGTTCTTC
CDR3aa: CASSPPGYNEQFF

abundance: .
v_gene: TRBV28
d_gene: .
j_gene: TRBJ2-1
CDR3nt: TGTGCCACACTACAGGGCACCTACTCTTACAATGAGCAGTTCTTC
CDR3aa: CATLQGTYSYNEQFF

abundance: .
v_gene: TRBV6-5
d_gene: TRBD2
j_gene: TRBJ2-1
CDR3nt: TGTGCCAGCAGGGAACTAGCGGGATTCAATGAGCAGTTCTTC
CDR3aa: CASRELAGFNEQFF

abundance: .
v_gene: TRBV7-2
d_gene: TRBD2
j_gene: TRBJ2-7
CDR3nt: TGTGCCAGCAGCTTAGGGGGGGGATACGAGCAGTACTTC
CDR3aa: CASSLGGGYEQYF

abundance: .
v_gene: TRBV19
d_gene: .
j_gene: TRBJ1-4
CDR3nt: TGTGCCAGTAGTAATTCGTTCACAGGGATCCCGGAAAAACTGTTTTTT
CDR3aa: CASSNSFTGIPEKLFF

abundance: few
v_gene: TRBV6-6
d_gene: .
j_gene: TRBJ2-5
CDR3nt: TGTGCCAGCACCGAGACACGGAATCAAGAGACCCAGTACTTC
CDR3aa: CASTETRNQETQYF

abundance: few
v_gene: TRBV5-1
d_gene: TRBD2
j_gene: TRBJ2-7
CDR3nt: TGCGCCAGCAGCCATAGCGGGAGCGGCTACGAGCAGTACTTC
CDR3aa: CASSHSGSGYEQYF

abundance: .
v_gene: TRBV7-8
d_gene: TRBD1
j_gene: TRBJ1-2
CDR3nt: TGTGCCAGCAGCTTACCAAAAACAGGGGACGTGAGATATGGCTACACCTTC
CDR3aa: CASSLPKTGDVRYGYTF

abundance: .
v_gene: TRBV9
d_gene: .
j_gene: TRBJ2-5
CDR3nt: TGTGCCAGCAGCGTAGTTTGGGGGGAACAAGAGACCCAGTACTTC
CDR3aa: CASSVVWGEQETQYF

abundance: .
v_gene: TRBV7-9
d_gene: .
j_gene: TRBJ2-3
CDR3nt: TGTGCCAGCAGCTTAGTGCAGGGGTCAGATACGCAGTATTTT
CDR3aa: CASSLVQGSDTQYF

abundance: once
v_gene: TRBV15
d_gene: .
j_gene: TRBJ1-4
CDR3nt: TGTGCCACCAGCAGAGATGCCAGGTTAAATGAAAAACTGTTTTTT
CDR3aa: CATSRDARLNEKLFF

abundance: .
v_gene: TRBV18
d_gene: .
j_gene: TRBJ2-1
CDR3nt: TGTGCCAGCGCTCCTTCCAGGGGAAGCTCCTACAATGAGCAGTTCTTC
CDR3aa: CASAPSRGSSYNEQFF

abundance: .
v_gene: TRBV2
d_gene: .
j_gene: TRBJ2-7
CDR3nt: TGTGCCAGCAGTGCACGACAGCCTCAACTTTACGAGCAGTACTTC
CDR3aa: CASSARQPQLYEQYF

abundance: few
v_gene: TRBV9
d_gene: .
j_gene: TRBJ2-2
CDR3nt: TGTGCCAGCAGGGGGGAGGCAGGTAGAGCCGGGGAGCTGTTTTTT
CDR3aa: CASRGEAGRAGELFF

abundance: .
v_gene: TRBV30
d_gene: TRBD1
j_gene: TRBJ1-1
CDR3nt: TGTGCCTGGAGGACCAGACAGGGGGCAGTAAAAGCTTTCTTT
CDR3aa: CAWRTRQGAVKAFF

abundance: .
v_gene: TRBV6-1
d_gene: .
j_gene: TRBJ1-5
CDR3nt: TGTGCCACCTACCCCGGGACATTGAGCAATCAGCCCCAGCATTTT
CDR3aa: CATYPGTLSNQPQHF

abundance: few
v_gene: TRBV19
d_gene: .
j_gene: TRBJ1-2
CDR3nt: TGTGCCAGTAGTATAGGGGACATTGAGTATGGCTACACCTTC
CDR3aa: CASSIGDIEYGYTF

abundance: .
v_gene: TRBV7-3
d_gene: TRBD1
j_gene: TRBJ2-7
CDR3nt: TGTGCCAGCAGTCGTGGGACAGGGACTGAGCAGTACTTC
CDR3aa: CASSRGTGTEQYF

abundance: .
v_gene: TRBV27
d_gene: TRBD1
j_gene: TRBJ1-2
CDR3nt: TGTGCCAGCAGTTCCGGGACAGGGGTCGGCGGCTACACCTTC
CDR3aa: CASSSGTGVGGYTF

abundance: .
v_gene: TRBV7-9
d_gene: TRBD2
j_gene: TRBJ2-5
CDR3nt: TGTGCCAGCAGCCCTACATTTACGGGAGGGATGGAGACCCAGTACTTC
CDR3aa: CASSPTFTGGMETQYF

abundance: .
v_gene: TRBV28
d_gene: TRBD1
j_gene: TRBJ1-3
CDR3nt: TGTGCCAGCAGTTCCATCGTCCGGGACAGGGGGCTAAGAAACACCATATATTTT
CDR3aa: CASSSIVRDRGLRNTIYF

abundance: .
v_gene: TRBV28
d_gene: TRBD2
j_gene: TRBJ2-1
CDR3nt: TGTGCCAGCAGTTTGGCCGGGACTAGCGGGAGCAGACATGAGCAGTTCTTC
CDR3aa: CASSLAGTSGSRHEQFF

abundance: .
v_gene: TRBV9
d_gene: TRBD2
j_gene: TRBJ2-3
CDR3nt: TGTGCCAGCGGCCCTAGCGGGAGCACAGATACGCAGTATTTT
CDR3aa: CASGPSGSTDTQYF

abundance: once
v_gene: TRBV2
d_gene: TRBD2
j_gene: TRBJ2-2
CDR3nt: TGTGCCAGCAGTGTAGAACTAGCGGGAGGCACCGGGGAGCTGTTTTTT
CDR3aa: CASSVELAGGTGELFF

abundance: once
v_gene: TRBV4-3
d_gene: .
j_gene: TRBJ2-1
CDR3nt: TGCGCCAGCAGCCCTTCAGTCGGGGGTGAATACAATGAGCAGTTCTTC
CDR3aa: CASSPSVGGEYNEQFF

abundance: .
v_gene: TRBV4-3
d_gene: TRBD2
j_gene: TRBJ2-7
CDR3nt: TGCGCCAGCAGCCAAGAGGCTAGCGGGCGGAGCTCCTACGAGCAGTACTTC
CDR3aa: CASSQEASGRSSYEQYF

abundance: .
v_gene: TRBV27
d_gene: TRBD2
j_gene: TRBJ2-3
CDR3nt: TGTGCCAGCGGGGCTAGGGAGGGCCCGACCACAGATACGCAGTATTTT
CDR3aa: CASGAREGPTTDTQYF

abundance: .
v_gene: TRBV5-6
d_gene: .
j_gene: TRBJ1-6
CDR3nt: TGTGCCAGCAGCTTGGGCTGGACTAGGAATTCACCCCTCCACTTT
CDR3aa: CASSLGWTRNSPLHF

abundance: .
v_gene: TRBV30
d_gene: TRBD2
j_gene: TRBJ2-3
CDR3nt: TGTGCCTGGGCACCCCTAGCGGGAGAGACAGATACGCAGTATTTT
CDR3aa: CAWAPLAGETDTQYF

abundance: .
v_gene: TRBV4-1
d_gene: TRBD1
j_gene: TRBJ1-2
CDR3nt: TGCGCCAGCAGCCAAGAATTAAGACAGGGGAACTATGGCTACACCTTC
CDR3aa: CASSQELRQGNYGYTF

abundance: .
v_gene: TRBV28
d_gene: TRBD1
j_gene: TRBJ1-1
CDR3nt: TGTGCCAGCAGTTTATTGTGGGGGACAGGAGGATCCGTGGCTTTCTTT
CDR3aa: CASSLLWGTGGSVAFF

abundance: once
v_gene: TRBV5-1
d_gene: TRBD1
j_gene: TRBJ2-3
CDR3nt: TGCGCCAGCAGCCCCCAGGCGACAGGGGCTGCAGATACGCAGTATTTT
CDR3aa: CASSPQATGAADTQYF

abundance: .
v_gene: TRBV18
d_gene: .
j_gene: TRBJ2-7
CDR3nt: TGTGCCAGCTCTAGGGGTAGCGGAGCCTACGAGCAGTACTTC
CDR3aa: CASSRGSGAYEQYF